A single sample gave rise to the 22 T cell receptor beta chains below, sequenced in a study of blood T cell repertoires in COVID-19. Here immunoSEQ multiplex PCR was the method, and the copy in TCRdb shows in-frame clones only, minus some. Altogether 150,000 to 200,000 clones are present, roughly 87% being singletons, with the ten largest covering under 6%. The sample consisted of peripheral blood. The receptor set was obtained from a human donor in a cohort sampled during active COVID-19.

For the CDR3, the DNA is TGCGCCAGCCGCCGAGACAGGGGTAATTCACCCCTCCACTTT. Translating it yields CASRRDRGNSPLHF. This rearrangement joins TRBV4-1 to TRBJ1-6, with 8 bases fitting TRBD1. Germline CDR1 is MGHRA and CDR2 is YSYEKL. Trimming cost V 8 bases and J 6 bases; bases outside gene matches: 6. The length of the CDR3 is 14 residues.

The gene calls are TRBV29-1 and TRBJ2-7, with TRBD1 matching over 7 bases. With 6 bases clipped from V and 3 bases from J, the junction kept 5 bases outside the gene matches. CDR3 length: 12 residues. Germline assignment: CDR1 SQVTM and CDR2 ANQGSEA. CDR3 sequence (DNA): TGCAGCGTCCAGGGACAGATCTACGAGCAGTACTTC. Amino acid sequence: CSVQGQIYEQYF.

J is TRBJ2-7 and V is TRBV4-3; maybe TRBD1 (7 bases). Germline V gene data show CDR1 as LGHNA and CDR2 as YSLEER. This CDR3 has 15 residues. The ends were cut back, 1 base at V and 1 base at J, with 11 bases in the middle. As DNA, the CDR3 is TGCGCCAGCAGCCAAGGCAGGGGGGCATCCTACGAGCAGTACTTC. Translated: CASSQGRGASYEQYF.

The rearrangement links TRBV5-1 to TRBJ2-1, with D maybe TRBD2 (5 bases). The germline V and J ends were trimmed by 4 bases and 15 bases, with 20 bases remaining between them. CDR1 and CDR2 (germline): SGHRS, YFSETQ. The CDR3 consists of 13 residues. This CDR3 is CASSPSNQAAGFF. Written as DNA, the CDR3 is TGCGCCAGCAGCCCAAGTAATCAGGCTGCGGGGTTCTTC.

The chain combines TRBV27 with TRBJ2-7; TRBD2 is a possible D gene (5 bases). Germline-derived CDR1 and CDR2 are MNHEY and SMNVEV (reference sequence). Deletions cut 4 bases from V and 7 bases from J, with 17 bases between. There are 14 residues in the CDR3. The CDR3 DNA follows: TGTGCCAGCAGTTCCACGGGCCTACCGGGGGAGCAGTACTTC. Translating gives CASSSTGLPGEQYF.

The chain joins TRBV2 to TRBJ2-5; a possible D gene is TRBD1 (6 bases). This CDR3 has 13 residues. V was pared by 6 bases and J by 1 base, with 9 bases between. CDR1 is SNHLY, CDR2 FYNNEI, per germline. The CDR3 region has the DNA TGTGCCAGCAGAGGACAGATCCAAGAGACCCAGTACTTC. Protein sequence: CASRGQIQETQYF.

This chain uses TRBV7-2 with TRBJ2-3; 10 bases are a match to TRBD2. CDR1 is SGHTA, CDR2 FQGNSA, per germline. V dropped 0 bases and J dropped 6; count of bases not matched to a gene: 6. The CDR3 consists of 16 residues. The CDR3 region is CASSLAPSGGWDTQYF. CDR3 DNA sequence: TGTGCCAGCAGCTTAGCGCCTAGCGGGGGTTGGGATACGCAGTATTTT.

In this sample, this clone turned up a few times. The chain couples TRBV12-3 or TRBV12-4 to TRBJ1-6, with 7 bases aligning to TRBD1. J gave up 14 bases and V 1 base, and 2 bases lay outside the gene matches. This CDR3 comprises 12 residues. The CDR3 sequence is CASSLGQGSLHF. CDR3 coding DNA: TGTGCCAGCAGTTTAGGACAGGGCTCCCTCCACTTT.

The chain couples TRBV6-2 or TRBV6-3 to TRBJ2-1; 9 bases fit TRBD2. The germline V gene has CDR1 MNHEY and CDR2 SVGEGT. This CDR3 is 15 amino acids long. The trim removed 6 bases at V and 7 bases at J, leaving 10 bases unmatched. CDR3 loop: CASSLAAGGGNEQFF. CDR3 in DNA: TGTGCCAGCAGCCTGGCAGCGGGAGGTGGGAATGAGCAGTTCTTC.

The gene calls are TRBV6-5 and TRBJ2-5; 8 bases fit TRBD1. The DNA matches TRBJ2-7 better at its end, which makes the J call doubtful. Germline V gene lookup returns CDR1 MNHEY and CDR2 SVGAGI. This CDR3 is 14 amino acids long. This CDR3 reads CASRRGQGSYEQYF. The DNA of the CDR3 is TGTGCCAGCAGACGCGGACAGGGCTCCTACGAGCAGTACTTC.

CDR3 region: CALRTGFNYGYTF. In DNA, the CDR3 is TGTGCCTTACGGACAGGTTTTAACTATGGCTACACCTTC. This chain joins TRBV28 and TRBJ1-2; the match to TRBD1 covers 7 bases. After removal of 11 bases from V and 1 base from J, the junction contained 7 bases not matched to a gene. The germline gives CDR1 MDHEN, CDR2 SYDVKM. The CDR3 length is 13 residues.

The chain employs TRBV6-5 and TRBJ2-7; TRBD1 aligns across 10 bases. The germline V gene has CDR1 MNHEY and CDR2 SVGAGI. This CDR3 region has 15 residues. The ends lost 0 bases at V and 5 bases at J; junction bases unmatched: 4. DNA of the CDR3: TGTGCCAGCAGTTACTCTCGGGACAGGGGCCACGAGCAGTACTTC. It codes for CASSYSRDRGHEQYF.

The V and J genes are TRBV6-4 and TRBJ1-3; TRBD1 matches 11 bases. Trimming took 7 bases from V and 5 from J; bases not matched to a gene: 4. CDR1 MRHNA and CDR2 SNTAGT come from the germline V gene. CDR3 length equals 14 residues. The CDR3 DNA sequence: TGTGCCAGCAATCGGACAGGGGGCAGAAACACCATATATTTT. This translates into CASNRTGGRNTIYF.

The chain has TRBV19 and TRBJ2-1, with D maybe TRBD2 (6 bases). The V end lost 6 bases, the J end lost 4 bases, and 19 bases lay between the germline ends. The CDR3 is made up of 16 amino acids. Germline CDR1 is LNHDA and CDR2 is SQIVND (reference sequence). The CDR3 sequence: CASRASRDGGYNEQFF. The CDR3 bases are TGTGCCAGTAGGGCGTCTCGGGACGGGGGATACAATGAGCAGTTCTTC.

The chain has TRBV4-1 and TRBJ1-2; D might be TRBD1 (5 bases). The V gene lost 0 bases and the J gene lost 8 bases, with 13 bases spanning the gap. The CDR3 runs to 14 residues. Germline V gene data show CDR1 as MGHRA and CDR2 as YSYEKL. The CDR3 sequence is CASSQDLGGWGYTF. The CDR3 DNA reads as TGCGCCAGCAGCCAAGATTTGGGGGGTTGGGGCTACACCTTC.

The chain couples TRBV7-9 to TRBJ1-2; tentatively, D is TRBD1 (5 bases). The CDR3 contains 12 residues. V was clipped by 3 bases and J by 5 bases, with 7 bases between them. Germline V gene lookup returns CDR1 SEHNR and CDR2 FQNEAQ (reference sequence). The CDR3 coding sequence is TGTGCCAGCAGCTTTCCAGGGTATGGCTACACCTTC. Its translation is CASSFPGYGYTF.

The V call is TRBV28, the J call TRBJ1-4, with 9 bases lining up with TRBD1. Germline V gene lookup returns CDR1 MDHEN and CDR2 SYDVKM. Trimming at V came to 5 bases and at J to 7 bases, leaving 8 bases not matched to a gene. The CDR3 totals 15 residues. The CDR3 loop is CASSPGQGGSEKLFF. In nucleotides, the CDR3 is TGTGCCAGCAGTCCGGGACAGGGAGGTAGTGAAAAACTGTTTTTT.

CDR3 nucleotide sequence: TGTGCCAGCAGCTTTGGGCAGAATGAAAAACTGTTTTTT. It encodes CASSFGQNEKLFF. The chain carries TRBV11-1 and TRBJ1-4; no firm D call. The CDR3 has 13 residues. Germline CDR1 and CDR2: SGHAT and FQDESV (reference sequence). The ends were cut back, 3 bases at V and 5 bases at J, with 7 bases in the middle.

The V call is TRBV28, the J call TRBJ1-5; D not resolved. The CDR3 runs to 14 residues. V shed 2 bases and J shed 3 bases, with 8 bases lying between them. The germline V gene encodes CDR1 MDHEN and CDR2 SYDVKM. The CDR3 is CASSLGQDNQPQHF. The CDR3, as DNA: TGTGCCAGCAGTTTAGGGCAGGACAATCAGCCCCAGCATTTT.

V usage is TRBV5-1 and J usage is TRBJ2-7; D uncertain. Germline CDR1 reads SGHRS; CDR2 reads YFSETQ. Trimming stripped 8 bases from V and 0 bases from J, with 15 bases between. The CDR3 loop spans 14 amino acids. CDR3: CASNRAAGSYEQYF. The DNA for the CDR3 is TGCGCCAGTAATCGTGCAGCAGGCTCCTACGAGCAGTACTTC.

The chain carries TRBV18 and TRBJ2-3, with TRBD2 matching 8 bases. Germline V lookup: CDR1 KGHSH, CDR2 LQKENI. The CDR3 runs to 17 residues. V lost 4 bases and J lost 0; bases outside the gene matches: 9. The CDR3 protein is CASSHRSSGRSTDTQYF. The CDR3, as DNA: TGTGCCAGCTCACACCGTAGCAGCGGGAGAAGCACAGATACGCAGTATTTT.

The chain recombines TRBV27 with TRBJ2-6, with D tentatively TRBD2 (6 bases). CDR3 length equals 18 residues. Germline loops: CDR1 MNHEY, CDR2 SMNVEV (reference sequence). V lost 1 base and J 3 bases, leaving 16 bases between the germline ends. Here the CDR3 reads CASSLLGLGGNGANVLTF. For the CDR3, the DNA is TGTGCCAGCAGTTTATTGGGGTTGGGGGGTAATGGGGCCAACGTCCTGACTTTC.